This T cell receptor (beta chain) was profiled in a study of T cells after yellow fever vaccination. Looked up from germline, CDR1 is LNHDA and CDR2 is SQIVND (reference sequence). The V and J ends lost 3 bases and 9 bases respectively, with 9 bases between them. The CDR3 is 11 amino acids. TCRdb itself ran the 5' RACE reads through MiXCR, one entry per CDR3 protein. The data contain 200,000 to 300,000 distinct CDR3 sequences, over 10% of them singletons. This sequence was found in a young man who received the YFV17D yellow fever vaccine. The rearrangement uses TRBV19 and TRBJ2-7; no reliable D call. Specimen: CD4+ T cells sorted from PBMCs, collected 45 days after the yellow fever booster vaccination. The CDR3 region is CASSIGRAQYF. The CDR3 DNA is TGTGCCAGTAGTATCGGCCGCGCGCAGTACTTC.